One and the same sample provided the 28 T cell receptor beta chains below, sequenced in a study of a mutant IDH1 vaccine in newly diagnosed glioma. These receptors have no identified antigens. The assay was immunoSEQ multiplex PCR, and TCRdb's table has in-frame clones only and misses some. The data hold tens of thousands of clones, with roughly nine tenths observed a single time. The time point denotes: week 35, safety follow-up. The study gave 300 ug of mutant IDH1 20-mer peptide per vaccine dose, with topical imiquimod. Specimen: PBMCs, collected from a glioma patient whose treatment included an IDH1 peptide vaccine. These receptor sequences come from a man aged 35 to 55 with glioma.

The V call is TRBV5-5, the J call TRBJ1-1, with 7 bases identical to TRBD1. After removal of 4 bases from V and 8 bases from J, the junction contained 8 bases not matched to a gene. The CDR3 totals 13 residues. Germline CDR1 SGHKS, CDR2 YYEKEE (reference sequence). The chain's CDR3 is CASSRITGQEAFF. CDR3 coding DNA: TGTGCCAGCAGCCGAATAACGGGACAGGAAGCTTTCTTT.

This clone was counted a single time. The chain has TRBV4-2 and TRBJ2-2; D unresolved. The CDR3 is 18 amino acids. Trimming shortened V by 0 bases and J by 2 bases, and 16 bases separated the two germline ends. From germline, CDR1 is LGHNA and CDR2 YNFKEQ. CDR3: CASSQETSSPFNTGELFF. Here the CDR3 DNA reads TGTGCCAGCAGCCAAGAAACGAGCAGTCCGTTTAACACCGGGGAGCTGTTTTTT.

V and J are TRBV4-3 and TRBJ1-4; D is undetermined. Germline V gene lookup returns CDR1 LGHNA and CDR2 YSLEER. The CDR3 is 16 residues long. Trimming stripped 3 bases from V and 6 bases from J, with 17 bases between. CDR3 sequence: CASSQDLQDGDEKLFF. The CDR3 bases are TGCGCCAGCAGCCAGGACCTCCAGGACGGGGATGAAAAACTGTTTTTT.

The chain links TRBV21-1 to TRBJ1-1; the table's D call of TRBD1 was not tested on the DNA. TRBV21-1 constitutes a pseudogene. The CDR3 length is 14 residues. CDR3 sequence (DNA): TGTGCCAGCAGAGACAGGGTCCCGAACACTGAAGCTTTCTTT. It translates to CASRDRVPNTEAFF.

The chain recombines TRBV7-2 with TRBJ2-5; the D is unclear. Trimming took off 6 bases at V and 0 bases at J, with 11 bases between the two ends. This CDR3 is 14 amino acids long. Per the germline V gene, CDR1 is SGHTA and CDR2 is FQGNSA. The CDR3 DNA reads TGTGCCAGCAGAAAAAGCGCAAACCAAGAGACCCAGTACTTC. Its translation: CASRKSANQETQYF.

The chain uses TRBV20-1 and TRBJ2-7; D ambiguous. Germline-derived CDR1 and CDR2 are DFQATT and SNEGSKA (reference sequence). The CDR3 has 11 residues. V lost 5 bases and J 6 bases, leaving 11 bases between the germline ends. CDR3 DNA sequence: TGCAGTGCTCCTCTTATTCCCGAGCAGTACTTC. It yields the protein CSAPLIPEQYF.

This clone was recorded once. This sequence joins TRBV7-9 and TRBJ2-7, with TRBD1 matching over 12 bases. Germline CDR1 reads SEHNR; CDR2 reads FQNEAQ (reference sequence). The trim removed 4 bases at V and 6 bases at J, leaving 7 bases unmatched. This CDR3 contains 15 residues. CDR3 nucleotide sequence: TGTGCCAGCAGCTCGGCAGGGACAGGGGGCCTCGAGCAGTACTTC. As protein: CASSSAGTGGLEQYF. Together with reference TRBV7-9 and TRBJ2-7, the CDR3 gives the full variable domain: DTGVSQNPRHKITKRGQNVTFRCDPISEHNRLYWYRQTLGQGPEFLTYFQNEAQLEKSRLLSDRFSAERPKGSFSTLEIQRTEQGDSAMYLCASSSAGTGGLEQYFGPGTRLTVT.

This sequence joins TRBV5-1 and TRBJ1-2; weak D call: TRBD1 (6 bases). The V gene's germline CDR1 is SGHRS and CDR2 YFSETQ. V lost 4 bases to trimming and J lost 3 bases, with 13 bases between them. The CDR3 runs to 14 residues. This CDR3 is CASSTPGQDYGYTF. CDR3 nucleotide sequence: TGCGCCAGCAGCACCCCGGGACAAGACTATGGCTACACCTTC.

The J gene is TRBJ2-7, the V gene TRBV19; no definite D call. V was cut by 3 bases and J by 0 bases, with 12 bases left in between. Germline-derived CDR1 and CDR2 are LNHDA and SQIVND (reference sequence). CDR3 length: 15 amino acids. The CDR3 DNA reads TGTGCCAGTAGTATCGCCTGGAGTAGCTCCTACGAGCAGTACTTC. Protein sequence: CASSIAWSSSYEQYF.

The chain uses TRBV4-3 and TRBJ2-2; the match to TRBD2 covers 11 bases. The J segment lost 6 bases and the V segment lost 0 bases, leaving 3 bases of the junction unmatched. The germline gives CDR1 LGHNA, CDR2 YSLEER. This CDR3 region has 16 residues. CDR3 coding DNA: TGCGCCAGCAGCCAAGAGGTACTAGCGGGAGCCGGGGAGCTGTTTTTT. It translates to CASSQEVLAGAGELFF.

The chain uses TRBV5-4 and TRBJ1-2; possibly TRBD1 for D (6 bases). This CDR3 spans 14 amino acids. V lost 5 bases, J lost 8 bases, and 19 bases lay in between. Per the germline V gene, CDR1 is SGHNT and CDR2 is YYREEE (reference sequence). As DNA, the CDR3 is TGTGCCAGCAGTCCACCTCGGGGGGGCAAAGGCTACACCTTC. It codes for CASSPPRGGKGYTF.

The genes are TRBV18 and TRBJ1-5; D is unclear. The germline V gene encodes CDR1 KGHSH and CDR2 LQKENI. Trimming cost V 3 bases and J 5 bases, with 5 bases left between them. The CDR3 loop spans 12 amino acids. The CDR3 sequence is CASSPQDQPQHF. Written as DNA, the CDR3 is TGTGCCAGCTCACCCCAAGATCAGCCCCAGCATTTT.

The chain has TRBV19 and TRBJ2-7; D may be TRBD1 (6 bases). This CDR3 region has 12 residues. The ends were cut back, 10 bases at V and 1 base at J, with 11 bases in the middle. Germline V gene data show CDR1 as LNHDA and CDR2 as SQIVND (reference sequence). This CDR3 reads CAIQTGSYEQYF. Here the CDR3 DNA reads TGTGCCATCCAAACAGGGTCCTACGAGCAGTACTTC.

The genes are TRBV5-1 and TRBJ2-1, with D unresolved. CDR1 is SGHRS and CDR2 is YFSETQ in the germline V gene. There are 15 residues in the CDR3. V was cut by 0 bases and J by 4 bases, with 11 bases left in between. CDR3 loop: CASSLDVSEYNEQFF. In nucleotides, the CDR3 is TGCGCCAGCAGCTTGGACGTATCGGAGTACAATGAGCAGTTCTTC. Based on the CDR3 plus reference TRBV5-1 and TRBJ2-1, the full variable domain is KAGVTQTPRYLIKTRGQQVTLSCSPISGHRSVSWYQQTPGQGLQFLFEYFSETQRNKGNFPGRFSGRQFSNSRSEMNVSTLELGDSALYLCASSLDVSEYNEQFFGPGTRLTVL.

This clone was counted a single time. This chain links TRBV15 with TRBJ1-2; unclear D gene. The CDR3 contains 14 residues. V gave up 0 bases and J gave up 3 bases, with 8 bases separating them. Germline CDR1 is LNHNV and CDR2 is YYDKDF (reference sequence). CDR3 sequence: CATSRDKRYYGYTF. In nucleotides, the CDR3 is TGTGCCACCAGCAGAGATAAGAGGTACTATGGCTACACCTTC.

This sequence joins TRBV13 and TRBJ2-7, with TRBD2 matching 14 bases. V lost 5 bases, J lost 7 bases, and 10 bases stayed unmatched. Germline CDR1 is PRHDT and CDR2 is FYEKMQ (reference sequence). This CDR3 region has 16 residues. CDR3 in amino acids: CASSPPGLAGEGEQYF. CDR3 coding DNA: TGTGCCAGCAGCCCACCGGGACTAGCGGGAGAAGGGGAGCAGTACTTC.

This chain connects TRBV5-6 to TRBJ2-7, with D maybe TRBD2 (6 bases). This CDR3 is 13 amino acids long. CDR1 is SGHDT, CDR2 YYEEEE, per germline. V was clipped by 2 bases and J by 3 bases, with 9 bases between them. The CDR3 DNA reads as TGTGCCAGCAGCTTTATGGGAGGCTACGAGCAGTACTTC. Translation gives CASSFMGGYEQYF.

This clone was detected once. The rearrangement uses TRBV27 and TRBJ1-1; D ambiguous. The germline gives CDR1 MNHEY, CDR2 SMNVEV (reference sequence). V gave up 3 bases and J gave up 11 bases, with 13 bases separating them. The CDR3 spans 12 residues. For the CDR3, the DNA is TGTGCCAGCAGTTTTTCTGGAGGGCGGGCTTTCTTT. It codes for CASSFSGGRAFF.

The CDR3 DNA reads TGCGCCAGCAGCGAGGGGTGGGCGGATGCGGGAAAACTGTTTTTT. Its protein product is CASSEGWADAGKLFF. The genes are TRBV5-1 and TRBJ1-4; D is perhaps TRBD1 (5 bases). The CDR3 contains 15 residues. With 4 bases removed from V and 10 bases from J, the gap between germline ends came to 20 bases. CDR1 is SGHRS, CDR2 YFSETQ, per germline.

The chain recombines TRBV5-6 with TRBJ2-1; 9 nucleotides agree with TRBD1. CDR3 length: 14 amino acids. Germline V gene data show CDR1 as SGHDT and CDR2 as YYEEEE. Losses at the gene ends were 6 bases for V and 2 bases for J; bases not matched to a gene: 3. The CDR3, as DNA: TGTGCCAGCACGGGACAGGGTACCTACAATGAGCAGTTCTTC. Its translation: CASTGQGTYNEQFF.

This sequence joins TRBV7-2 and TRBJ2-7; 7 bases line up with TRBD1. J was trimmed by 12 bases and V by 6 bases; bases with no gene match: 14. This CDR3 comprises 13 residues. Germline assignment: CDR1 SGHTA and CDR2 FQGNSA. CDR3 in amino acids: CASRSNTPGGTYF. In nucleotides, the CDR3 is TGTGCCAGCAGATCTAACACCCCAGGGGGAACGTACTTC.

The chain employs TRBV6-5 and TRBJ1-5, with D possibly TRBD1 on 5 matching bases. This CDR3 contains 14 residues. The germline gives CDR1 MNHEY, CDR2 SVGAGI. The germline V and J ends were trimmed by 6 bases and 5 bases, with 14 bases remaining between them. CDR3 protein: CASSFDSDYQPQHF. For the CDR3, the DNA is TGTGCCAGCAGCTTCGACAGTGACTATCAGCCCCAGCATTTT.

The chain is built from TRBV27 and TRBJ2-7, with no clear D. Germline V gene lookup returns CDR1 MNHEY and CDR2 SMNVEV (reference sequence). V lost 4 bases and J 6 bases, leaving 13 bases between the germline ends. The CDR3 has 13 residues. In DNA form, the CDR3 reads TGTGCCAGCAGTTCCCCTCTTTGGTCCGAGCAGTACTTC. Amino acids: CASSSPLWSEQYF.

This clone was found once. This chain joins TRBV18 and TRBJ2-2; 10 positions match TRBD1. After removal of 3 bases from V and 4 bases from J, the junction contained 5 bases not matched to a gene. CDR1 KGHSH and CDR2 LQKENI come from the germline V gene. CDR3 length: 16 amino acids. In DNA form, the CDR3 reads TGTGCCAGCTCACCGACCGACAGGGGGCGCACCGGGGAGCTGTTTTTT. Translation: CASSPTDRGRTGELFF.

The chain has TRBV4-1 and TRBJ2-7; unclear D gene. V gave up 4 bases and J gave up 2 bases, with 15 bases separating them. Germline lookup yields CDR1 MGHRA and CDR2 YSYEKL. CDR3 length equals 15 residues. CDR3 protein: CASSREGSGTYEQYF. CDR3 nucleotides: TGCGCCAGCAGCCGGGAAGGGTCAGGTACCTACGAGCAGTACTTC.

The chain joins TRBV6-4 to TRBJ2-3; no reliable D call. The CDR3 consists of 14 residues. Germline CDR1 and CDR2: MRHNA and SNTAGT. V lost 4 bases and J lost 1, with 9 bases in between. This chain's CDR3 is CASSVQVGTDTQYF. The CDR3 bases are TGTGCCAGCAGTGTACAAGTGGGCACAGATACGCAGTATTTT.

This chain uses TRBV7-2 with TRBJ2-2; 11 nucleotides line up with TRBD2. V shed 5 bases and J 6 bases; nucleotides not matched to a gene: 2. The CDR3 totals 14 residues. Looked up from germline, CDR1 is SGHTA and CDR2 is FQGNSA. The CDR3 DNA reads TGTGCCAGCAGCCGGGGACTAGCGGCCGGGGAGCTGTTTTTT. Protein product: CASSRGLAAGELFF. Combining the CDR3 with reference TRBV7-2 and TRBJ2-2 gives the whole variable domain GAGVSQSPSNKVTEKGKDVELRCDPISGHTALYWYRQSLGQGLEFLIYFQGNSAPDKSGLPSDRFSAERTGGSVSTLTIQRTQQEDSAVYLCASSRGLAAGELFFGEGSRLTVL.

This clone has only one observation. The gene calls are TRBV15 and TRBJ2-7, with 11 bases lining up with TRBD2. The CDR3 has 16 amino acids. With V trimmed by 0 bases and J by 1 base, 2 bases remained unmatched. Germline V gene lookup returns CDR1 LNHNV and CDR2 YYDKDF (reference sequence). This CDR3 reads CATSRDTSGRSYEQYF. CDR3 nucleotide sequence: TGTGCCACCAGCAGAGACACTAGCGGGAGATCCTACGAGCAGTACTTC.